This is a list of T cell receptor beta chains from one sample in a study of post-analysis software for immune sequencing data. TCRdb re-called the PCR reads through MiXCR, storing one row per CDR3 protein. The sample holds approximately 690,000 distinct CDR3 sequences; around 60% are singletons and the top ten take around 11%. The material sequenced was blood. The source is a girl aged 2 to 9 with multiple sclerosis. Both conserved end residues are part of each CDR3. Each record gives: D gene, clone size, J gene, V gene, CDR3 DNA, CDR3 protein. A D gene is named only where the DNA matches it firmly. Size is stated for part of the rows, as once, few or many counts, or as a class when the clone is expanded.

D gene: NA; clone size: NA; J gene: TRBJ2-5; V gene: TRBV19; CDR3 DNA: TGTGCCAGTAGTATTAACCAAGAGACCCAGTACTTC; CDR3 protein: CASSINQETQYF
D gene: NA; clone size: NA; J gene: TRBJ1-4; V gene: TRBV7-2; CDR3 DNA: TGTGCCAGCAGCTTAGTGGCAGGCCTTGCAACTAATGAAAAACTGTTTTTT; CDR3 protein: CASSLVAGLATNEKLFF
D gene: NA; clone size: few; J gene: TRBJ2-3; V gene: TRBV6-5; CDR3 DNA: TGTGCCAGCAGTTACACCGCTAGAACGGGAGATACGCAGTATTTT; CDR3 protein: CASSYTARTGDTQYF
D gene: NA; clone size: few; J gene: TRBJ1-2; V gene: TRBV6-5; CDR3 DNA: TGTGCCAGCAGTTACTTGAGTCTGGCGAGTGGCTACACCTTC; CDR3 protein: CASSYLSLASGYTF
D gene: TRBD1; clone size: NA; J gene: TRBJ2-2; V gene: TRBV7-9; CDR3 DNA: TGTGCCAGCAGCCCCACCCCGGGACAGGGGGCCGGGGAGCTGTTTTTT; CDR3 protein: CASSPTPGQGAGELFF
D gene: NA; clone size: NA; J gene: TRBJ2-1; V gene: TRBV29-1; CDR3 DNA: TGCAGCGTTGAAGATCTGTTTAGGGTCGGGGATGAGCAGTTCTTC; CDR3 protein: CSVEDLFRVGDEQFF
D gene: NA; clone size: NA; J gene: TRBJ1-1; V gene: TRBV29-1; CDR3 DNA: TGCAGCGTTGGGGGGGCAAGGGGGAACACTGAAGCTTTCTTT; CDR3 protein: CSVGGARGNTEAFF
D gene: TRBD2; clone size: NA; J gene: TRBJ2-2; V gene: TRBV6-5; CDR3 DNA: TGTGCCAGCAGTTACGCCGGGACTAGTAAAAAGACCGGGGAGCTGTTTTTT; CDR3 protein: CASSYAGTSKKTGELFF
D gene: TRBD2; clone size: few; J gene: TRBJ2-1; V gene: TRBV6-2/TRBV6-3; CDR3 DNA: TGTGCCAGCACCAGGACTAGCGTGGGGGGTCTATACAATGAGCAGTTCTTC; CDR3 protein: CASTRTSVGGLYNEQFF
D gene: TRBD2; clone size: few; J gene: TRBJ2-3; V gene: TRBV20-1; CDR3 DNA: TGCAGTGCTACCCTAGCGGGAGGTATAGATACGCAGTATTTT; CDR3 protein: CSATLAGGIDTQYF
D gene: TRBD1; clone size: NA; J gene: TRBJ2-1; V gene: TRBV2; CDR3 DNA: TGTGCCAGCACCCTGGACAGGGATAATGAGCAGTTCTTC; CDR3 protein: CASTLDRDNEQFF
D gene: TRBD1; clone size: NA; J gene: TRBJ2-2; V gene: TRBV4-3; CDR3 DNA: TGCGCCAGCTCTCGTCAGGGGGCTGGTTCCGGGGGGCTGTTTTTT; CDR3 protein: CASSRQGAGSGGLFF
D gene: NA; clone size: NA; J gene: TRBJ1-1; V gene: TRBV20-1; CDR3 DNA: TGCAGTGCTAGAGATAACGTGAACACTGAAGCTTTCTTT; CDR3 protein: CSARDNVNTEAFF
D gene: TRBD1; clone size: once; J gene: TRBJ2-3; V gene: TRBV7-9; CDR3 DNA: TGTGCCAGCAGGGGACCGGGACAGGGGCCAGATACGCAGTATTTT; CDR3 protein: CASRGPGQGPDTQYF
D gene: NA; clone size: once; J gene: TRBJ1-2; V gene: TRBV29-1; CDR3 DNA: TGCAGCGCAAAAACGGGAATTAACTATGGCTACACCTTC; CDR3 protein: CSAKTGINYGYTF
D gene: TRBD1; clone size: NA; J gene: TRBJ1-2; V gene: TRBV29-1; CDR3 DNA: TGCAGCGCTTCGGACAGGGGGCGGTATGGCTACACCTTC; CDR3 protein: CSASDRGRYGYTF
D gene: NA; clone size: NA; J gene: TRBJ2-3; V gene: TRBV11-2; CDR3 DNA: TGTGCCAGCAGCTTAGAGGCGGGTTTCTGGGTCCCAGATACGCAGTATTTT; CDR3 protein: CASSLEAGFWVPDTQYF
D gene: NA; clone size: NA; J gene: TRBJ2-7; V gene: TRBV5-1; CDR3 DNA: TGCGCCAGCAGCTCAACAGATAGAGTTCGGGACGAGCAGTACTTC; CDR3 protein: CASSSTDRVRDEQYF
D gene: NA; clone size: NA; J gene: TRBJ1-5; V gene: TRBV12-3/TRBV12-4; CDR3 DNA: TGTGCCAGCAGAACCTCGGGGTATCAGCCCCAGCATTTT; CDR3 protein: CASRTSGYQPQHF
D gene: NA; clone size: NA; J gene: TRBJ1-4; V gene: TRBV5-1; CDR3 DNA: TGCGCCAGCAGCCCGCCCAGGGAGGGTGAAAAACTGTTTTTT; CDR3 protein: CASSPPREGEKLFF
D gene: TRBD2; clone size: few; J gene: TRBJ2-7; V gene: TRBV20-1; CDR3 DNA: TGCAGTGCTAGACGGCACACTAGCGGGAGGGTTGCCTACGAGCAGTACTTC; CDR3 protein: CSARRHTSGRVAYEQYF
D gene: NA; clone size: NA; J gene: TRBJ1-4; V gene: TRBV5-6; CDR3 DNA: TGTGCCAGCAGCTTGTCTGGGGGCGATGAAAAACTGTTTTTT; CDR3 protein: CASSLSGGDEKLFF
D gene: TRBD2; clone size: NA; J gene: TRBJ2-3; V gene: TRBV4-3; CDR3 DNA: TGCGCCAGCAGCCAAGATTGGGGAGGGGGCACAGATACGCAGTATTTT; CDR3 protein: CASSQDWGGGTDTQYF
D gene: TRBD2; clone size: NA; J gene: TRBJ2-7; V gene: TRBV20-1; CDR3 DNA: TGCAGTGCCTCCCCCCCAGCTAGCGGCTCCTACGAGCAGTACTTC; CDR3 protein: CSASPPASGSYEQYF
D gene: NA; clone size: NA; J gene: TRBJ2-1; V gene: TRBV29-1; CDR3 DNA: TGCAGCGTTGAAGGGGATTGGGGTGGAATCGCGGCCGACAATGAGCAGTTCTTC; CDR3 protein: CSVEGDWGGIAADNEQFF
D gene: NA; clone size: NA; J gene: TRBJ2-7; V gene: TRBV7-8; CDR3 DNA: TGTGCCAGCAGCTTAGACAGGACCAGTATCTCCGAGCAGTACTTC; CDR3 protein: CASSLDRTSISEQYF
D gene: NA; clone size: NA; J gene: TRBJ1-1; V gene: TRBV5-1; CDR3 DNA: TGCGCCAGCAGCTTGTCCGTTGGTACGGGTATAGCTTTCTTT; CDR3 protein: CASSLSVGTGIAFF
D gene: NA; clone size: NA; J gene: TRBJ1-4; V gene: TRBV12-3/TRBV12-4; CDR3 DNA: TGTGCCAGCAGCCCTCCCAATGAAAAACTGTTTTTT; CDR3 protein: CASSPPNEKLFF
D gene: TRBD1; clone size: NA; J gene: TRBJ1-5; V gene: TRBV12-3/TRBV12-4; CDR3 DNA: TGTGCCAGCAGGTATACAGGGGCTCAGCAGCCCCAGCATTTT; CDR3 protein: CASRYTGAQQPQHF
D gene: TRBD1; clone size: NA; J gene: TRBJ1-5; V gene: TRBV6-6; CDR3 DNA: TGTGCCAGCAGACTTAACAGGGGGAATCAGCCCCAGCATTTT; CDR3 protein: CASRLNRGNQPQHF
D gene: NA; clone size: NA; J gene: TRBJ2-5; V gene: TRBV20-1; CDR3 DNA: TGCAGTGCTAGAGGTGGCAGGGGTTCGGAGACCCAGTACTTC; CDR3 protein: CSARGGRGSETQYF
D gene: TRBD2; clone size: NA; J gene: TRBJ2-1; V gene: TRBV6-1; CDR3 DNA: TGTGCCAGCACCGGACTAGCGGGGGACTTGTACAATGAGCAGTTCTTC; CDR3 protein: CASTGLAGDLYNEQFF
D gene: TRBD2; clone size: NA; J gene: TRBJ2-7; V gene: TRBV27; CDR3 DNA: TGTGCCAGCAGGATAGCGGGAGCTTACGAGCAGTACTTC; CDR3 protein: CASRIAGAYEQYF
D gene: TRBD1; clone size: NA; J gene: TRBJ1-2; V gene: TRBV12-3/TRBV12-4; CDR3 DNA: TGTGCCAGCACCGACAGGGGGCAAGAATATGGCTACACCTTC; CDR3 protein: CASTDRGQEYGYTF
D gene: NA; clone size: NA; J gene: TRBJ1-1; V gene: TRBV10-3; CDR3 DNA: TGTGCCATCAGTGAGTCGGTACAGCTGAACACTGAAGCTTTCTTT; CDR3 protein: CAISESVQLNTEAFF
D gene: NA; clone size: NA; J gene: TRBJ2-5; V gene: TRBV29-1; CDR3 DNA: TGCAGCGTTGAATTATTAGGCTTTCAAGAGACCCAGTACTTC; CDR3 protein: CSVELLGFQETQYF
D gene: NA; clone size: NA; J gene: TRBJ1-1; V gene: TRBV5-1; CDR3 DNA: TGCGCCAGCAGCTTGGCCGAAAACAGTGAAGCTTTCTTT; CDR3 protein: CASSLAENSEAFF
D gene: TRBD2; clone size: NA; J gene: TRBJ2-5; V gene: TRBV28; CDR3 DNA: TGTGCCAGCACCAGCCTCGGGGGGAGAGAGACCCAGTACTTC; CDR3 protein: CASTSLGGRETQYF
D gene: NA; clone size: NA; J gene: TRBJ1-6; V gene: TRBV7-2; CDR3 DNA: TGTGCCAGCAGCTTGGGAGGGAATTACTTTAATTCACCCCTCCACTTT; CDR3 protein: CASSLGGNYFNSPLHF
D gene: NA; clone size: once; J gene: TRBJ1-5; V gene: TRBV12-3/TRBV12-4; CDR3 DNA: TGTGCCAGCAGTTCAAGATATCAGCCCCAGCATTTT; CDR3 protein: CASSSRYQPQHF
D gene: TRBD2; clone size: NA; J gene: TRBJ2-1; V gene: TRBV2; CDR3 DNA: TGTGCCAGCCGTACTAGCGGGAATCGGAATGAGCAGTTCTTC; CDR3 protein: CASRTSGNRNEQFF
D gene: NA; clone size: NA; J gene: TRBJ1-5; V gene: TRBV12-3/TRBV12-4; CDR3 DNA: TGTGCCAGCAGTTTTCGAGTTAGAGGTAACAGCAATCAGCCCCAGCATTTT; CDR3 protein: CASSFRVRGNSNQPQHF
D gene: NA; clone size: NA; J gene: TRBJ2-1; V gene: TRBV10-3; CDR3 DNA: TGTGCCATCAGTGAGTCCGGACGGGACCCTCCCAATGAGCAGTTCTTC; CDR3 protein: CAISESGRDPPNEQFF